A single sample is the source of the 17 T cell receptor beta chains below, sequenced in a study of blood T cell repertoires in COVID-19. Generated by immunoSEQ multiplex PCR, the TCRdb table keeps only in-frame clones and is missing some. In the table there are about 400,000 clones, over 85% of which are singletons. The source material was PBMCs or T cells enriched from blood (not recorded which). These receptor sequences come from a woman younger than 45 who had recovered from COVID-19.

V is TRBV9 and J is TRBJ2-5, with no clear D. V dropped 1 base and J dropped 1 base, with 5 bases sitting between them. The CDR3 is made up of 13 amino acids. Germline V CDR1 and CDR2: SGDLS, YYNGEE. CDR3 DNA: TGTGCCAGCAGCGTAACCAGCCAAGAGACCCAGTACTTC. Translation gives CASSVTSQETQYF.

The CDR3, as DNA: TGTGCCAGCTCACCACCCACAGGCATCTCCACCGGGGAGCTGTTTTTT. It codes for CASSPPTGISTGELFF. The chain combines TRBV18 with TRBJ2-2; D possibly corresponds to TRBD1 (5 bases). The V end was cut by 0 bases, the J end by 4 bases, with 12 bases between. Germline V gives CDR1 KGHSH, CDR2 LQKENI. CDR3 length equals 16 residues.

The table lists this clone with a count of one. This rearrangement joins TRBV6-1 to TRBJ1-6; tentative D call: TRBD1 (5 bases). Germline V lookup: CDR1 MNHNS, CDR2 SASEGT. CDR3 size: 15 residues. Trimming pared 0 bases from V and 3 bases from J, leaving 6 bases between. CDR3 DNA: TGTGCCAGCAGTGAAGCGACAGACTATAATTCACCCCTCCACTTT. Translated, it gives CASSEATDYNSPLHF.

This clone was counted a few times. The V call is TRBV9, the J call TRBJ1-1; no clear D gene. The CDR3 covers 13 residues. Trimming pared 4 bases from V and 2 bases from J, leaving 9 bases between. From germline, CDR1 is SGDLS and CDR2 YYNGEE. The CDR3 reads CASSLGRNTEAFF. CDR3 nucleotides: TGTGCCAGCAGCCTGGGGAGAAACACTGAAGCTTTCTTT.

The V and J genes are TRBV10-3 and TRBJ1-1, with D hard to call. CDR1 is ENHRY and CDR2 is SYGVKD in the germline V gene. With 7 bases removed from V and 4 bases from J, the gap between germline ends came to 10 bases. The CDR3 extends over 12 amino acids. This CDR3 is CAIKEVGTEAFF. CDR3 nucleotides: TGTGCCATCAAGGAGGTAGGCACTGAAGCTTTCTTT.

V is TRBV7-9 and J is TRBJ2-3, with TRBD2 matching over 13 bases. Per germline, CDR1 SEHNR and CDR2 FQNEAQ (reference sequence). The junction had 6 bases not matched to a gene; V was cut back by 4 bases and J by 5 bases. This CDR3 has 16 residues. CDR3 DNA sequence: TGTGCCAGCAGCTCACTAGCGGGGGGGCTTATAGATACGCAGTATTTT. Its protein product is CASSSLAGGLIDTQYF.

The chain uses TRBV28 and TRBJ1-2, with D maybe TRBD1 (6 bases). The V end was cut by 8 bases, the J end by 6 bases, with 13 bases between. Germline loops: CDR1 MDHEN, CDR2 SYDVKM. The CDR3 consists of 12 residues. CDR3 sequence (DNA): TGTGCCAGCCGGCCCGCAGGGGATGGCTACACCTTC. It encodes CASRPAGDGYTF.

V usage is TRBV10-1 and J usage is TRBJ2-7; D unclear. The germline V gene encodes CDR1 WNHNN and CDR2 SYGVQD (reference sequence). V shed 3 bases and J shed 0 bases, with 9 bases lying between them. The CDR3 is made up of 14 amino acids. CDR3 residues: CASSDAESSYEQYF. CDR3 in DNA: TGCGCCAGCAGTGATGCGGAGAGCTCCTACGAGCAGTACTTC.

This chain links TRBV4-1 with TRBJ2-7, with 11 bases fitting TRBD1. CDR1 and CDR2 (germline): MGHRA, YSYEKL. This CDR3 has 15 residues. V trimming: 4 bases; J trimming: 4 bases; junction bases outside the gene matches: 6. CDR3 residues: CASSRGQGVEYEQYF. CDR3 coding DNA: TGCGCCAGCAGCCGGGGACAGGGGGTAGAGTACGAGCAGTACTTC.

The chain is built from TRBV5-6 and TRBJ2-7; D is unclear. The CDR3 is made up of 12 amino acids. From germline, CDR1 is SGHDT and CDR2 YYEEEE. The V and J ends lost 0 bases and 9 bases respectively, with 10 bases between them. CDR3 loop: CASSLAETGQYF. DNA of the CDR3: TGTGCCAGCAGCTTGGCCGAAACGGGGCAGTACTTC.

The V call is TRBV12-3 or TRBV12-4, the J call TRBJ1-1, with D perhaps TRBD1 (5 bases). The CDR3 covers 11 residues. Trimming took off 6 bases at V and 11 bases at J, with 13 bases between the two ends. The DNA for the CDR3 is TGTGCCAGCAGGTCTTTGGGGCCCGCTTTCTTT. Its protein is CASRSLGPAFF.

This clone was seen a few times. This rearrangement joins TRBV7-9 to TRBJ2-7; unclear D gene. Looked up from germline, CDR1 is SEHNR and CDR2 is FQNEAQ (reference sequence). V was trimmed by 1 base and J by 2 bases, leaving 9 bases between them. The CDR3 consists of 14 residues. DNA of the CDR3: TGTGCCAGCAGCTTAGAGCTCAGGCCCTACGAGCAGTACTTC. This sequence encodes CASSLELRPYEQYF.

V gene TRBV7-8 combines with J gene TRBJ1-6, with no clear D. V dropped 3 bases and J dropped 8 bases, with 8 bases sitting between them. Germline CDR1 is SGHVS and CDR2 is FQNEAQ. This CDR3 has 13 amino acids. CDR3 sequence (DNA): TGTGCCAGCAGCTTCGTCCGGGATTCACCCCTCCACTTT. Its protein product is CASSFVRDSPLHF. Supplemented by reference TRBV7-8 and TRBJ1-6, the full variable domain reads GAGVSQSPRYKVAKRGQDVALRCDPISGHVSLFWYQQALGQGPEFLTYFQNEAQLDKSGLPSDRFFAERPEGSVSTLKIQRTQQEDSAVYLCASSFVRDSPLHFGNGTRLTVT.

This clone appeared a few times. This chain connects TRBV28 to TRBJ2-7, with a weak D call TRBD1 (6 bases). V lost 5 bases to trimming and J lost 4 bases, with 15 bases between them. The germline CDR1 and CDR2 sequences are MDHEN and SYDVKM. The CDR3 consists of 14 residues. The CDR3 DNA follows: TGTGCCAGCAGTCTGGGACACGGACAGTACGAGCAGTACTTC. It translates to CASSLGHGQYEQYF.

The chain joins TRBV7-9 to TRBJ2-7; possibly TRBD2 for D (5 bases). The germline V and J ends were trimmed by 7 bases and 2 bases, with 15 bases remaining between them. This CDR3 contains 14 residues. The germline V gene has CDR1 SEHNR and CDR2 FQNEAQ (reference sequence). The CDR3 loop reads CASNPGLPTYEQYF. The CDR3 DNA is TGTGCCAGCAACCCGGGATTACCTACCTACGAGCAGTACTTC.

This rearrangement joins TRBV18 to TRBJ2-1; 11 nucleotides agree with TRBD1. The J segment lost 4 bases and the V segment lost 5 bases, leaving 4 bases of the junction unmatched. The CDR3 extends over 15 amino acids. Germline V lookup: CDR1 KGHSH, CDR2 LQKENI. CDR3 DNA sequence: TGTGCCAGCTCAGCGGACAGGGGGCCATACAATGAGCAGTTCTTC. Its translation: CASSADRGPYNEQFF.

CDR3 sequence (DNA): TGTGCCAGTAGCCTTCAGGGGTTCAACGAGCAGTACTTC. It is translated as CASSLQGFNEQYF. The chain uses TRBV19 and TRBJ2-7; weak D call: TRBD1 (6 bases). The CDR3 totals 13 residues. With 6 bases removed from V and 5 bases from J, the gap between germline ends came to 14 bases. Germline-derived CDR1 and CDR2 are LNHDA and SQIVND (reference sequence).